A single sample gave rise to the 24 T cell receptor beta chains below, sequenced in a study of cytomegalovirus exposure and HLA in healthy donors. Primers: 60 Vbeta forward and 13 Jbeta reverse. This table comes from immunoSEQ multiplex PCR, and its TCRdb copy is limited to in-frame clones, with some not included. The sample shows approximately 160,000 clones, about 64% of them seen only once. The specimen was PBMCs. Receptors originate from a man between 45 and 60 years old in good health and CMV-seronegative.

The rearrangement uses TRBV6-5 and TRBJ2-2, with TRBD2 identical over 9 bases. Per germline, CDR1 MNHEY and CDR2 SVGAGI. The V segment lost 7 bases and the J segment 5 bases; nucleotides outside the gene matches: 8. The length of the CDR3 is 15 residues. The CDR3 DNA reads TGTGCCAGCAACCGCGGGGGGGCGTGGACCGGGGAGCTGTTTTTT. This gives the protein CASNRGGAWTGELFF.

The rearrangement joins TRBV5-1 to TRBJ1-6; 9 bases line up with TRBD1. Germline assignment: CDR1 SGHRS and CDR2 YFSETQ. After removal of 1 base from V and 5 bases from J, the junction contained 4 bases not matched to a gene. The CDR3 covers 16 residues. CDR3 region: CASSLTGGANNSPLHF. CDR3 sequence (DNA): TGCGCCAGCAGCTTGACAGGGGGCGCCAATAATTCACCCCTCCACTTT.

This clone was picked up a small number of times. The gene calls are TRBV15 and TRBJ1-5, with a weak D call TRBD1 (5 bases). V was pared by 5 bases and J by 3 bases, with 8 bases between. The germline gives CDR1 LNHNV, CDR2 YYDKDF (reference sequence). This CDR3 has 13 residues. CDR3 region: CATSWGDNQPQHF. The CDR3 nucleotides read TGTGCCACCAGCTGGGGGGACAATCAGCCCCAGCATTTT.

The gene calls are TRBV5-1 and TRBJ2-1, with D possibly being TRBD2 (6 bases). This CDR3 is 12 amino acids long. CDR1 SGHRS and CDR2 YFSETQ come from the germline V gene. V gave up 5 bases and J gave up 12 bases, with 15 bases separating them. CDR3 nucleotide sequence: TGCGCCAGCAGTTCAGGTACAGCGGGGCAGTTCTTC. This gives the protein CASSSGTAGQFF.

The rearrangement uses TRBV4-2 and TRBJ1-2; a weak D match, TRBD1 (6 bases). Per the germline V gene, CDR1 is LGHNA and CDR2 is YNFKEQ. Trimming removed 6 bases from V and 0 bases from J, with 17 bases in between. This CDR3 has 16 amino acids. The CDR3 region has the DNA TGTGCCAGCAGTCACATAGGGGGAACGACTAACTATGGCTACACCTTC. Translated: CASSHIGGTTNYGYTF.

The V and J genes are TRBV19 and TRBJ1-5, with D perhaps matching TRBD1 (6 bases). V was cut by 6 bases and J by 3 bases, with 15 bases left in between. The CDR3 has 15 amino acids. The germline V gene encodes CDR1 LNHDA and CDR2 SQIVND (reference sequence). CDR3 sequence: CASRTGTRTNQPQHF. The DNA of the CDR3 is TGTGCCAGTAGAACCGGGACAAGGACCAATCAGCCCCAGCATTTT.

The V and J genes are TRBV7-6 and TRBJ1-2; 9 nucleotides line up with TRBD1. V gave up 5 bases and J gave up 2 bases; unmatched junction bases: 3. Germline CDR1 reads SGHVS; CDR2 reads FNYEAQ. CDR3 length: 14 amino acids. CDR3 amino acids: CASSPDRGNYGYTF. In DNA, the CDR3 is TGTGCCAGCAGCCCGGACAGGGGAAACTATGGCTACACCTTC.

V usage is TRBV4-1 and J usage is TRBJ2-5, with TRBD2 matching over 12 bases. The CDR3 is made up of 20 amino acids. V was pared by 4 bases and J by 0 bases, with 15 bases of the junction left unmatched. Germline-derived CDR1 and CDR2 are MGHRA and YSYEKL. The chain's CDR3 is CASSPRPRALAGGYQETQYF. The DNA of the CDR3 is TGCGCCAGCAGCCCTCGACCCCGAGCCCTAGCGGGGGGGTACCAAGAGACCCAGTACTTC.

J is TRBJ2-2 and V is TRBV6-1; perhaps TRBD1 as D (5 bases). V gave up 4 bases and J gave up 4 bases, with 16 bases separating them. The CDR3 extends over 16 amino acids. Germline V lookup: CDR1 MNHNS, CDR2 SASEGT. The CDR3 sequence is CASSGYPVGRTGELFF. CDR3 nucleotide sequence: TGTGCCAGCAGTGGATACCCTGTGGGGCGCACCGGGGAGCTGTTTTTT.

The rearrangement uses TRBV5-1 and TRBJ2-7, with 7 nucleotides matching TRBD1. Germline V gene data show CDR1 as SGHRS and CDR2 as YFSETQ. The CDR3 has 15 amino acids. J lost 5 bases, V lost 1 base, and 9 bases had no gene match. The CDR3 sequence: CASSLLQGTIDEQYF. The CDR3 nucleotides read TGCGCCAGCAGCTTGTTACAGGGGACGATAGACGAGCAGTACTTC.

The V and J genes are TRBV5-4 and TRBJ2-7; 11 bases fit TRBD1. Looked up from germline, CDR1 is SGHNT and CDR2 is YYREEE (reference sequence). Losses at the gene ends were 4 bases for V and 0 bases for J; bases not matched to a gene: 3. CDR3 length: 15 amino acids. CDR3 in DNA: TGTGCCAGCAGCGCAGGACAGGGGGCCTCCTACGAGCAGTACTTC. Translating gives CASSAGQGASYEQYF.

A few counts support this clone. This chain uses TRBV5-1 with TRBJ1-2; 7 bases fit TRBD1. The germline V gene has CDR1 SGHRS and CDR2 YFSETQ. Trimming at V came to 4 bases and at J to 8 bases, leaving 11 bases not matched to a gene. The CDR3 covers 14 residues. In DNA form, the CDR3 reads TGCGCCAGCAGCCCCCGAGGAGGGGGCGAGGGCTACACCTTC. As protein: CASSPRGGGEGYTF.

The chain has TRBV6-6 and TRBJ2-1, with D tentatively TRBD1 (5 bases). Per the germline V gene, CDR1 is MNHNY and CDR2 is SVGAGI (reference sequence). The CDR3 length is 12 residues. Between the trimmed V and J ends, which lost 5 bases and 12 bases, there was a span of 14 bases. The CDR3 sequence: CASSQQAYGQFF. CDR3 coding DNA: TGTGCCAGCAGTCAACAGGCCTATGGGCAGTTCTTC.

The V call is TRBV5-4, the J call TRBJ1-4, with D maybe TRBD1 (6 bases). Germline CDR1 reads SGHNT; CDR2 reads YYREEE (reference sequence). V shed 3 bases and J shed 4 bases, with 13 bases lying between them. The CDR3 extends over 15 amino acids. The CDR3 DNA is TGTGCCAGCAGCTCCGGGGGGCTAGGTAATGAAAAACTGTTTTTT. Translation: CASSSGGLGNEKLFF. Supplemented by reference TRBV5-4 and TRBJ1-4, the full variable domain reads ETGVTQSPTHLIKTRGQQVTLRCSSQSGHNTVSWYQQALGQGPQFIFQYYREEENGRGNFPPRFSGLQFPNYSSELNVNALELDDSALYLCASSSGGLGNEKLFFGSGTQLSVL.

This clone came up a few times. The chain joins TRBV11-2 to TRBJ1-1; the match to TRBD1 covers 7 bases. The J segment lost 6 bases and the V segment lost 1 base, leaving 8 bases of the junction unmatched. Germline values: CDR1 SGHAT, CDR2 FQNNGV. CDR3 length equals 15 residues. In DNA, the CDR3 is TGTGCCAGCAGCTTAGTCCCAGGGGGTGTCGCTGAAGCTTTCTTT. Translation: CASSLVPGGVAEAFF.

The V and J genes are TRBV4-2 and TRBJ2-2; TRBD2 matches at 15 bases. The V and J ends lost 4 bases and 7 bases, in that order; junction bases with no gene match: 7. The CDR3 is 17 amino acids. From germline, CDR1 is LGHNA and CDR2 YNFKEQ. The CDR3 DNA is TGTGCCAGCAGCCGCGGACTAGCGGGGGGGCAGAGCGGGGAGCTGTTTTTT. Translation: CASSRGLAGGQSGELFF.

CDR3 sequence: CASSFNRPNEKLFF. In DNA form, the CDR3 reads TGTGCCAGCAGTTTTAACAGGCCTAATGAAAAACTGTTTTTT. The V and J genes are TRBV27 and TRBJ1-4; possible D gene TRBD1, 5 bases. The CDR3 has 14 residues. Trimming took off 3 bases at V and 3 bases at J, with 8 bases between the two ends. CDR1 and CDR2 from the germline V gene are MNHEY and SMNVEV (reference sequence).

This clone came up a few times. The chain combines TRBV18 with TRBJ1-2; weak D call: TRBD1 (6 bases). V was cut by 0 bases and J by 1 base, with 9 bases left in between. CDR1 and CDR2 (germline): KGHSH, LQKENI. This CDR3 comprises 15 residues. CDR3 coding DNA: TGTGCCAGCTCACCACCGACAGGACTTAACTATGGCTACACCTTC. It codes for CASSPPTGLNYGYTF. Full variable domain (outside the CDR3, taken from reference TRBV18 and TRBJ1-2): NAGVMQNPRHLVRRRGQEARLRCSPMKGHSHVYWYRQLPEEGLKFMVYLQKENIIDESGMPKERFSAEFPKEGPSILRIQQVVRGDSAAYFCASSPPTGLNYGYTFGSGTRLTVV.

Points on this clone: Other DNA sequences in the sample encode the same CDR3. The chain links TRBV19 to TRBJ2-7, with 10 bases that match TRBD1. The CDR3 covers 13 residues. The germline CDR1 and CDR2 sequences are LNHDA and SQIVND (reference sequence). V was pared by 6 bases and J by 3 bases, with 2 bases of the junction left unmatched. The DNA for the CDR3 is TGTGCCAGTAGCCGGGACAGGGGCTACGAGCAGTACTTC. Amino acid sequence: CASSRDRGYEQYF.

The V gene is TRBV19, the J gene TRBJ1-4; D gene ambiguous. V lost 3 bases and J 4 bases, leaving 6 bases between the germline ends. The CDR3 is made up of 13 amino acids. Germline CDR1 is LNHDA and CDR2 is SQIVND (reference sequence). The CDR3 DNA reads as TGTGCCAGTAGTATTTCAGTTAATGAAAAACTGTTTTTT. It codes for CASSISVNEKLFF.

The V and J genes are TRBV25-1 and TRBJ2-1; the match to TRBD1 covers 9 bases. The V gene end was trimmed by 6 bases and the J gene end by 7 bases; junction bases not matched to a gene: 7. This CDR3 is built from 14 residues. Germline V gene lookup returns CDR1 MGHDK and CDR2 SYGVNS. This CDR3 reads CASSRGQGVNEQFF. The CDR3, as DNA: TGTGCCAGCAGCAGGGGACAGGGAGTGAATGAGCAGTTCTTC.

The V and J genes are TRBV6-4 and TRBJ2-1, with D possibly matching TRBD1 (5 bases). This CDR3 comprises 15 residues. Trimming removed 0 bases from V and 0 bases from J, with 6 bases in between. CDR1 and CDR2 (germline): MRHNA, SNTAGT. The CDR3 DNA follows: TGTGCCAGCAGTGACTCAGGGGTCTCCTACAATGAGCAGTTCTTC. It is translated as CASSDSGVSYNEQFF.

The V and J genes are TRBV9 and TRBJ1-1; D is unclear. The V and J ends lost 0 bases and 3 bases respectively, with 12 bases between them. The CDR3 is 15 residues long. Germline V gene lookup returns CDR1 SGDLS and CDR2 YYNGEE. The DNA for the CDR3 is TGTGCCAGCAGCGTAGTCCATAGGGAGGACACTGAAGCTTTCTTT. It specifies CASSVVHREDTEAFF.

This clone was seen more than once but under ten times. This chain uses TRBV29-1 with TRBJ1-1; TRBD1 matches 7 bases. Germline V lookup: CDR1 SQVTM, CDR2 ANQGSEA. The CDR3 runs 12 residues. The V and J ends lost 5 bases and 4 bases, in that order; junction bases with no gene match: 4. Here the CDR3 DNA reads TGCAGCGTTAGATCAGGGGGCACTGAAGCTTTCTTT. Translated: CSVRSGGTEAFF.